A single sample gave rise to the 11 T cell receptor beta chains below, sequenced in a study of blood T cell repertoires in COVID-19. Repertoires were generated with immunoSEQ multiplex PCR, while TCRdb's copy carries only in-frame clones and drops some. The sample holds roughly 70,000 clones, around 90% seen once. The specimen was peripheral blood. These receptors all come from a woman of 80 years or more with active COVID-19.

The rearrangement joins TRBV7-2 to TRBJ2-5; D perhaps matches TRBD2 (5 bases). The V end lost 3 bases, the J end lost 3 bases, and 8 bases lay between the germline ends. Per germline, CDR1 SGHTA and CDR2 FQGNSA. The CDR3 runs 13 residues. CDR3 in amino acids: CASSLMREETQYF. The CDR3 nucleotides read TGTGCCAGCAGCTTGATGCGGGAAGAGACCCAGTACTTC.

The chain employs TRBV6-2 or TRBV6-3 and TRBJ1-5, with D possibly being TRBD1 (6 bases). Germline V gives CDR1 MNHEY, CDR2 SVGEGT. The ends were cut back, 6 bases at V and 3 bases at J, with 18 bases in the middle. The CDR3 runs 16 residues. The CDR3 spells CASSRTLRGNNQPQHF. The CDR3 region has the DNA TGTGCCAGCAGCCGCACGCTCAGGGGTAACAATCAGCCCCAGCATTTT.

The chain couples TRBV7-2 to TRBJ2-3, with D tentatively TRBD2 (5 bases). Germline V gene sequence: CDR1 SGHTA, CDR2 FQGNSA. Trimming pared 7 bases from V and 1 base from J, leaving 12 bases between. The CDR3 has 14 residues. The CDR3 bases are TGTGCCAGCAACAACGGGAAGGGCACAGATACGCAGTATTTT. Residues: CASNNGKGTDTQYF.

The chain employs TRBV7-2 and TRBJ2-3, with no clear D. This CDR3 is 15 amino acids long. Trimming shortened V by 2 bases and J by 2 bases, and 11 bases separated the two germline ends. Germline V lookup: CDR1 SGHTA, CDR2 FQGNSA. The CDR3 DNA reads TGTGCCAGCAGCTTAAATCCCTACCTCACAGATACGCAGTATTTT. Translated: CASSLNPYLTDTQYF.

The CDR3 protein is CASSLARDQPQHF. The CDR3 nucleotides are TGTGCCAGCAGTTTAGCCCGAGATCAGCCCCAGCATTTT. The chain employs TRBV27 and TRBJ1-5, with D unclear. Germline CDR1 and CDR2: MNHEY and SMNVEV (reference sequence). The CDR3 spans 13 residues. Trimming shortened V by 2 bases and J by 5 bases, and 7 bases separated the two germline ends.

The chain employs TRBV14 and TRBJ2-3; D possibly corresponds to TRBD2 (5 bases). Germline V lookup: CDR1 SGHDN, CDR2 FVKESK. The germline V and J ends were trimmed by 3 bases and 6 bases, with 13 bases remaining between them. The length of the CDR3 is 14 residues. The CDR3 DNA is TGTGCCAGCAGCCAGGTACCGGGGTTCGATACGCAGTATTTT. Residues: CASSQVPGFDTQYF.

This chain uses TRBV7-9 with TRBJ2-1; 9 bases agree with TRBD1. J lost 4 bases, V lost 6 bases, and 13 bases had no gene match. This CDR3 region has 17 residues. Germline CDR1 is SEHNR and CDR2 is FQNEAQ (reference sequence). The CDR3 reads CASRRRATGGVYNEQFF. The CDR3 DNA reads as TGTGCCAGCAGACGCCGTGCGACAGGGGGAGTTTACAATGAGCAGTTCTTC.

CDR3 residues: CASSLPGQGARGNTIYF. The CDR3 DNA sequence: TGTGCCAGCAGCTTGCCGGGACAGGGGGCGAGGGGAAACACCATATATTTT. V gene TRBV5-6 combines with J gene TRBJ1-3, with 12 bases aligning to TRBD1. This CDR3 spans 17 amino acids. From germline, CDR1 is SGHDT and CDR2 YYEEEE. V lost 1 base, J lost 4 bases, and 6 bases stayed unmatched. Full variable domain (rest looked up from reference TRBV5-6 and TRBJ1-3): DAGVTQSPTHLIKTRGQQVTLRCSPKSGHDTVSWYQQALGQGPQFIFQYYEEEERQRGNFPDRFSGHQFPNYSSELNVNALLLGDSALYLCASSLPGQGARGNTIYFGEGSWLTVV.

This clone is labeled medium-sized (0.01 to 0.1%). The V and J genes are TRBV4-3 and TRBJ2-1, with D maybe TRBD2 (6 bases). The germline V gene has CDR1 LGHNA and CDR2 YSLEER. The CDR3 loop spans 16 amino acids. V dropped 0 bases and J dropped 9 bases, with 18 bases sitting between them. The CDR3 reads CASSQDLEGNDGEQFF. In nucleotides, the CDR3 is TGCGCCAGCAGCCAAGACTTGGAGGGGAATGATGGTGAGCAGTTCTTC.

The chain's CDR3 is CASSPHSGMNTGELFF. DNA for the CDR3: TGTGCCAGCAGTCCCCACAGCGGGATGAACACCGGGGAGCTGTTTTTT. V usage is TRBV6-2 or TRBV6-3 and J usage is TRBJ2-2; the match to TRBD2 covers 7 bases. The CDR3 is 16 residues long. V dropped 5 bases and J dropped 1; count of bases not matched to a gene: 7. Germline V gives CDR1 MNHEY, CDR2 SVGEGT.

V is TRBV19 and J is TRBJ2-7, with D uncertain. The CDR3 spans 15 residues. Trimming took 3 bases from V and 1 from J, leaving 13 bases between them. Germline assignment: CDR1 LNHDA and CDR2 SQIVND (reference sequence). Written as DNA, the CDR3 is TGTGCCAGTAGTATGGGCAGTACCAGTTCCTACGAGCAGTACTTC. Its translation is CASSMGSTSSYEQYF. Supplemented by reference TRBV19 and TRBJ2-7, the full variable domain reads DGGITQSPKYLFRKEGQNVTLSCEQNLNHDAMYWYRQDPGQGLRLIYYSQIVNDFQKGDIAEGYSVSREKKESFPLTVTSAQKNPTAFYLCASSMGSTSSYEQYFGPGTRLTVT.